The sequence of this TCR beta chain was determined in a study of cytomegalovirus exposure and HLA in healthy donors. Study-wide background: Unique TCR beta sequences numbering about 100 million came from 150 million to 200 million T cells in an earlier analysis.

The junction had 7 bases not matched to a gene; V was cut back by 0 bases and J by 4 bases. The CDR3 is made up of 16 amino acids. Germline CDR1 and CDR2: MGHRA and YSYEKL. Points from the study as a whole: The authors reported that TCR beta sequences could predict HLA-A and HLA-B alleles. These predictions were accurate for most subjects in the first cohort. A later analysis found common viral pathogens apparently linked to several of the most significant clusters.

With 60 Vbeta and 13 Jbeta primers, the PCR was carried out. Only in-frame clones appear in the TCRdb table, and some are missing; sequencing was by immunoSEQ multiplex PCR. The repertoire includes under 150,000 clones, approximately 80% of them detected once, and under 1.2% sits in the top ten. A note on this clone: Its antigen is not identified.

The receptor's source is a human donor in good health. The sample was PBMCs. This chain uses TRBV4-1 with TRBJ1-1, with 8 bases lining up with TRBD1. The CDR3 loop is CASSQDRQGAGTEAFF. The CDR3 coding sequence is TGCGCCAGCAGCCAAGATAGGCAGGGGGCTGGCACTGAAGCTTTCTTT.